This T cell receptor (beta chain) was documented in a study of identical twins (dated by TCRdb to 2015 to 2016). As for the study more broadly: The study deep-sequenced TCR alpha and beta repertoires from monozygotic twins, unrelated adults of various ages and cord blood to test whether fetal clonotypes persist. To rule out contamination, the twin experiments were replicated at different times with different library preparation protocols. Results and caveats for the whole study, not just this receptor: Fewer insertions were carried by abundant cord blood beta clonotypes; a weaker similar trend was observed in young adult naive repertoires, while no such trend was observed in memory repertoires. Because the same donors could not be followed over many years, the conclusions relied on cross-sectional statistical analysis. Excess twin sharing in beta out-of-frame sequences was weaker because fewer shared sequences lowered the signal-to-noise ratio. In monozygotic twins, out-of-frame TCR alpha sharing was systematically underestimated by recombination models, although the models agreed with sharing between unrelated individuals. Out-of-frame TCR alpha sequences shared between twins showed an excess of low generation-probability sequences compared with coincidental sharing between unrelated individuals. Invariant T cells such as MAIT and iNKT could partly confound zero-insertion analyses, though diverse VJ usage argued against this for most clonotypes.

V is reduced by 6 bases and J by 0 bases, leaving a spacing of 15 bases between them. The CDR3 contains 15 residues, cysteine and phenylalanine counted. The entry retains the CDR3 DNA only, 45 bases that are in frame from base 1. Sequences DFQATT (CDR1) and SNEGSKA (CDR2) are obtained from the germline V gene (reference sequence). Library preparation employed 5' RACE. The sample was run on an Illumina HiSeq 2000. Template switching added a universal primer binding site, and the final cDNA carried a unique molecular identifier that allowed TCR cDNA molecules to be counted accurately. Specific primers in the conserved constant-segment region were used to synthesize first-strand cDNA for the TCR alpha and beta chains. Each cDNA library was double barcoded, with a SMART-Mk sample barcode plus Illumina barcodes, to control for contamination. TruSeq adapter sequences and Illumina sample barcodes were added in two successive PCR steps. Sequencing of the TCR alpha and beta cDNA libraries was done on the Illumina HiSeq platform using custom primers. Per the authors' processing: MiGEC was used to process raw reads and extract unique molecular identifiers, and MiXCR was used to find CDR3 positions. Recombination models were inferred per individual with the repgenHMM and IGoR tools using an EM algorithm. The analysis of shared clonotypes was done with the tcR package in R, with sharing normalized by the product of cloneset sizes. To study raw recombination free of thymic and clonal selection effects, out-of-frame nonproductive sequences were analyzed. Through fastp at Q25 and MiXCR, TCRdb rebuilt clones from the public reads, retaining in-frame beta chains. Every entry covers one CDR3 protein and lists the most common genes and DNA from its rows. Here the V and J calls rest on TCRdb's processing, not on the authors' analysis. The sample table contains more than 1.5 million distinct CDR3 sequences; only one count was recorded for under 35% of them. The ten largest clones take up under 0.35% of the sample.

This clonotype has more than one count but fewer than ten. It has no known antigen specificity. Base-call qualities are not available, and no considerably larger clone is one nucleotide away. Every donor was a healthy Caucasian. Input material: cord blood. The chain is assembled from TRBV20-1 and TRBJ1-5; the D gene lacks a confident call. The sequence was obtained from a newborn girl in good health. In nucleotide form, the sequence is TGCAGTGCGGTTGCCTTTACGTATAGCAATCAGCCCCAGCATTTT. It specifies CSAVAFTYSNQPQHF.